These 31 T cell receptor beta chains were all obtained from the same sample, sequenced in a study of PD-1 blockade in classical Hodgkin lymphoma. Time point meaning: cycle 4 day 1 (C4D1), after more than five weeks of nivolumab. Every patient relapsed after autologous stem cell transplantation, and brentuximab vedotin exposure varied. Only in-frame clones appear in the TCRdb table, and some are missing; sequencing was by immunoSEQ multiplex PCR. The sample records more than 85,000 clones, about 92% being singletons. The input for sequencing was peripheral blood mononuclear cells (PBMCs), taken before the fourth cycle of nivolumab. These receptors originate from a human donor with classical Hodgkin lymphoma.

The chain recombines TRBV20-1 with TRBJ1-4, with no clear D. Germline CDR1 DFQATT, CDR2 SNEGSKA (reference sequence). With 5 bases removed from V and 10 bases from J, the gap between germline ends came to 11 bases. The CDR3 is made up of 11 amino acids. The CDR3 loop is CSAPDDVKLFF. The CDR3 coding sequence is TGCAGTGCTCCAGATGACGTAAAACTGTTTTTT.

The chain employs TRBV25-1 and TRBJ2-1; 8 bases are shared with TRBD2. The junction had 8 bases not matched to a gene; V was cut back by 2 bases and J by 8 bases. The length of the CDR3 is 15 residues. CDR1 and CDR2 from the germline V gene are MGHDK and SYGVNS. CDR3 bases: TGTGCCAGCAGTGAAATCAGCGGGAGAGAGCATGAGCAGTTCTTC. It specifies CASSEISGREHEQFF.

This chain joins TRBV5-3 and TRBJ2-7; 9 bases fit TRBD2. TRBV5-3 counts as an open reading frame of uncertain function. This CDR3 comprises 19 residues. The ends lost 0 bases at V and 2 bases at J; junction bases unmatched: 15. Here the CDR3 reads CARSLGELRIAGDTYEQYF. The CDR3 DNA sequence: TGTGCCAGAAGCTTGGGCGAATTGAGGATAGCGGGAGACACCTACGAGCAGTACTTC.

The rearrangement joins TRBV7-2 to TRBJ1-2, with TRBD1 matching 11 bases. Trimming took 5 bases from V and 8 from J; bases not matched to a gene: 10. The CDR3 sequence is 15 residues long. The germline V gene encodes CDR1 SGHTA and CDR2 FQGNSA. The CDR3 DNA reads as TGTGCCAGCAGCGCCACACCTGGACAGGGGGCGGGCTACACCTTC. Residues: CASSATPGQGAGYTF.

On this clone: Other DNA variants within this sample encode the same CDR3. This chain uses TRBV5-1 with TRBJ2-5, with D tentatively TRBD1 (5 bases). V lost 2 bases to trimming and J lost 5 bases, with 13 bases between them. This CDR3 spans 14 amino acids. Per the germline V gene, CDR1 is SGHRS and CDR2 is YFSETQ. The CDR3, as DNA: TGCGCCAGCAGCTTAGAGCAGGGATGGGAGACCCAGTACTTC. Encoded protein: CASSLEQGWETQYF.

CDR3 in DNA: TGTGCCAGCAGCAAAGATAATGGGACATCTTATAGCAATCAGCCCCAGCATTTT. It encodes CASSKDNGTSYSNQPQHF. V and J are TRBV21-1 and TRBJ1-5; the table's D call, TRBD1, was not checked against the DNA. TRBV21-1 is given as a pseudogene. The CDR3 is made up of 18 amino acids.

The rearrangement uses TRBV19 and TRBJ2-7, with 15 bases matching TRBD2. V was clipped by 3 bases and J by 2 bases; unmatched bases: 5. The CDR3 runs 17 residues. CDR1 is LNHDA, CDR2 SQIVND, per germline (reference sequence). CDR3 protein: CASSIGTSGGPPYEQYF. CDR3 DNA: TGTGCCAGTAGTATTGGGACTAGCGGGGGGCCTCCCTACGAGCAGTACTTC.

The genes are TRBV5-1 and TRBJ2-7; tentatively, D is TRBD2 (5 bases). V dropped 4 bases and J dropped 0 bases, with 14 bases sitting between them. This CDR3 is built from 15 residues. CDR1 and CDR2 (germline): SGHRS, YFSETQ. CDR3 region: CASSLPGWSSYEQYF. The CDR3 coding sequence is TGCGCCAGCAGCCTCCCGGGATGGAGCTCCTACGAGCAGTACTTC.

The J gene is TRBJ1-2, the V gene TRBV6-1; 7 bases align to TRBD1. Trimming took 4 bases from V and 4 from J; bases not matched to a gene: 3. This CDR3 contains 13 residues. In germline, CDR1 is MNHNS, CDR2 SASEGT. As DNA, the CDR3 is TGTGCCAGCAGTGCCCGGGACAGCTATGGCTACACCTTC. It yields the protein CASSARDSYGYTF.

Comment on this clone: The same CDR3 can be traced to other DNA sequences in this sample. The genes are TRBV6-5 and TRBJ1-3; D ambiguous. V was clipped by 0 bases and J by 4 bases, with 4 bases between them. The CDR3 spans 13 residues. From germline, CDR1 is MNHEY and CDR2 SVGAGI. The CDR3 DNA follows: TGTGCCAGCAGTTACTCGCCAGGAAACACCATATATTTT. It specifies CASSYSPGNTIYF.

The V call is TRBV5-1, the J call TRBJ1-4, with D perhaps TRBD1 (5 bases). This CDR3 contains 15 residues. Trimming removed 5 bases from V and 6 bases from J, with 17 bases in between. The germline CDR1 and CDR2 sequences are SGHRS and YFSETQ. As DNA, the CDR3 is TGCGCCAGCAGACGGACGGTGGGGCGCGATGAAAAACTGTTTTTT. Residues: CASRRTVGRDEKLFF.

The chain is built from TRBV18 and TRBJ1-2, with 8 nucleotides matching TRBD1. Trimming at V came to 6 bases and at J to 6 bases, leaving 6 bases not matched to a gene. The CDR3 is made up of 13 amino acids. Germline loops: CDR1 KGHSH, CDR2 LQKENI. The CDR3 sequence: CASSPDREDGYTF. The CDR3 bases are TGTGCCAGCTCCCCGGACAGGGAAGATGGCTACACCTTC.

The chain is built from TRBV21-1 and TRBJ1-1; the table assigns TRBD1, which was not confirmed against the DNA. TRBV21-1 is designated a pseudogene. This CDR3 spans 16 amino acids. CDR3 DNA sequence: TGTGCCAGCAGCAAAATCCGGACAGGGGCGAACACTGAAGCTTTCTTT. The encoded protein is CASSKIRTGANTEAFF.

The genes are TRBV5-1 and TRBJ1-1, with 10 positions matching TRBD1. The germline V gene encodes CDR1 SGHRS and CDR2 YFSETQ. This CDR3 contains 15 residues. J lost 1 base, V lost 2 bases, and 2 bases had no gene match. CDR3 region: CASSLRTGGNTEAFF. As DNA, the CDR3 is TGCGCCAGCAGCTTAAGGACAGGGGGGAACACTGAAGCTTTCTTT.

This chain joins TRBV19 and TRBJ2-7; 10 bases match TRBD2. Germline V gene lookup returns CDR1 LNHDA and CDR2 SQIVND (reference sequence). With 5 bases clipped from V and 0 bases from J, the junction kept 4 bases outside the gene matches. The CDR3 extends over 15 amino acids. In DNA form, the CDR3 reads TGTGCCAGTAGTCCCGGGACTAGCGCCTCCTACGAGCAGTACTTC. Protein: CASSPGTSASYEQYF.

The rearrangement joins TRBV29-1 to TRBJ1-1, with D hard to call. Germline values: CDR1 SQVTM, CDR2 ANQGSEA. V was clipped by 4 bases and J by 2 bases, with 8 bases between them. CDR3 length: 12 residues. CDR3 nucleotides: TGCAGCGTTGGGCCCGGAAACACTGAAGCTTTCTTT. It encodes CSVGPGNTEAFF.

This chain connects TRBV5-6 to TRBJ1-1; possibly TRBD1 for D (5 bases). The CDR3 runs to 14 residues. V lost 4 bases and J 4 bases, leaving 14 bases between the germline ends. CDR1 is SGHDT, CDR2 YYEEEE, per germline. Here the CDR3 reads CASSPHPGATEAFF. The CDR3 DNA sequence: TGTGCCAGCAGCCCCCACCCCGGGGCCACTGAAGCTTTCTTT.

This chain connects TRBV25-1 to TRBJ1-1; maybe TRBD1 (6 bases). CDR1 and CDR2 (germline): MGHDK, SYGVNS. CDR3 length: 14 residues. V lost 2 bases and J lost 5, with 12 bases in between. CDR3 DNA: TGTGCCAGCAGTGAAACGGGGGGCTGGACTGAAGCTTTCTTT. Translating gives CASSETGGWTEAFF.

In nucleotides, the CDR3 is TGCGCCAGCAGCCAAGATCCGGGGACGAACACTGAAGCTTTCTTT. This codes for CASSQDPGTNTEAFF. The chain combines TRBV4-3 with TRBJ1-1, with a tentative D call TRBD1 (5 bases). Trimming took off 0 bases at V and 1 base at J, with 9 bases between the two ends. The CDR3 has 15 residues. The germline V gene encodes CDR1 LGHNA and CDR2 YSLEER.

J is TRBJ2-7 and V is TRBV10-3; 11 bases align to TRBD2. The CDR3 has 17 residues. J was trimmed by 7 bases and V by 0 bases; bases with no gene match: 11. The germline V gene encodes CDR1 ENHRY and CDR2 SYGVKD. CDR3 coding DNA: TGTGCCATCAGTGAGTCGACTAGCGGGAAATTAAACCTAGAGCAGTACTTC. It yields the protein CAISESTSGKLNLEQYF.

This chain connects TRBV7-9 to TRBJ2-2; no definite D call. The germline V and J ends were trimmed by 1 base and 5 bases, with 5 bases remaining between them. CDR1 and CDR2 from the germline V gene are SEHNR and FQNEAQ (reference sequence). The CDR3 consists of 13 residues. The CDR3 nucleotides are TGTGCCAGCAGCTTAGGGAAGACCGGGGAGCTGTTTTTT. It specifies CASSLGKTGELFF.

The rearrangement links TRBV25-1 to TRBJ2-6, with D unclear. From germline, CDR1 is MGHDK and CDR2 SYGVNS. Trimming took 3 bases from V and 0 from J, leaving 12 bases between them. The CDR3 is made up of 17 amino acids. In DNA form, the CDR3 reads TGTGCCAGCAGTGAGGAATCAGGTTTCTCTGGGGCCAACGTCCTGACTTTC. Amino acids: CASSEESGFSGANVLTF.

The chain uses TRBV7-9 and TRBJ2-4; TRBD2 agrees at 8 bases. CDR3 length: 15 residues. Germline CDR1 reads SEHNR; CDR2 reads FQNEAQ (reference sequence). Trimming cost V 5 bases and J 7 bases; bases outside gene matches: 10. This CDR3 reads CASSPRGGSGNIQYF. As DNA, the CDR3 is TGTGCCAGCAGCCCCCGGGGGGGCAGCGGGAACATTCAGTACTTC.

The rearrangement uses TRBV11-2 and TRBJ1-4; D gene unclear. The CDR3 runs 13 residues. V lost 0 bases, J lost 6 bases, and 5 bases lay in between. CDR1 is SGHAT and CDR2 is FQNNGV in the germline V gene. CDR3 nucleotides: TGTGCCAGCAGCTTAGACCTCGATGAAAAACTGTTTTTT. Protein product: CASSLDLDEKLFF.

The gene calls are TRBV27 and TRBJ2-7; 10 bases match TRBD2. The CDR3 runs 16 residues. Trimming took 6 bases from V and 5 from J; bases not matched to a gene: 13. CDR1 is MNHEY and CDR2 is SMNVEV in the germline V gene (reference sequence). This CDR3 is CASSTLSSGSVHEQYF. The CDR3 nucleotides read TGTGCCAGCAGCACACTGTCTAGCGGGAGTGTCCACGAGCAGTACTTC.

The chain joins TRBV5-5 to TRBJ2-3, with 9 bases matching TRBD2. V gave up 7 bases and J gave up 1 base; unmatched junction bases: 7. The length of the CDR3 is 15 residues. Germline-derived CDR1 and CDR2 are SGHKS and YYEKEE (reference sequence). This CDR3 is CASWYLAGGTDTQYF. The DNA of the CDR3 is TGTGCCAGCTGGTACTTAGCGGGAGGCACAGATACGCAGTATTTT.

This chain links TRBV2 with TRBJ1-4, with a weak D call TRBD1 (6 bases). V was shortened by 0 bases and J by 8 bases, with 13 bases between the two germline ends. The CDR3 consists of 15 residues. Germline assignment: CDR1 SNHLY and CDR2 FYNNEI. CDR3 nucleotides: TGTGCCAGCAGTGAAGCAATAACAGGGTTGGAAAAACTGTTTTTT. Encoded protein: CASSEAITGLEKLFF.

The V call is TRBV5-6, the J call TRBJ2-7, with no clear D. Trimming took 3 bases from V and 7 from J, leaving 8 bases between them. CDR1 is SGHDT and CDR2 is YYEEEE in the germline V gene. The CDR3 is 11 residues long. The CDR3 bases are TGTGCCAGCAGCTCCCATAAAGAGCAGTACTTC. Protein sequence: CASSSHKEQYF.

The J gene is TRBJ2-6, the V gene TRBV21-1; TRBD1, the D gene given by the table, was not confirmed from the DNA. TRBV21-1 is tagged as a pseudogene. The CDR3 runs 18 residues. The CDR3 reads CASSKRRDRPSGANVLTF. The CDR3 DNA is TGTGCCAGCAGCAAAAGGCGGGACAGGCCCTCTGGGGCCAACGTCCTGACTTTC.

V and J are TRBV9 and TRBJ1-1, with D hard to call. The CDR3 spans 13 residues. The germline V gene has CDR1 SGDLS and CDR2 YYNGEE. Trimming left V 3 bases short and J 6 bases short, with 12 bases between. In DNA form, the CDR3 reads TGTGCCAGCAGCGCCTTCTTAGATCCTGAAGCTTTCTTT. Its protein is CASSAFLDPEAFF.

This clone was seen only once. V usage is TRBV19 and J usage is TRBJ2-5, with D maybe TRBD1 (6 bases). The V gene lost 10 bases and the J gene lost 3 bases, with 18 bases spanning the gap. The germline gives CDR1 LNHDA, CDR2 SQIVND (reference sequence). The CDR3 spans 14 residues. The CDR3 bases are TGTGCCACCCTAGGGGGTAGAGCGGAAGAGACCCAGTACTTC. Its protein is CATLGGRAEETQYF.